Each of the 17 T cell receptor beta chains below was sequenced from the same sample in a study of radiotherapy plus CTLA-4 blockade in lung cancer. Profiling relied on immunoSEQ multiplex PCR, and the TCRdb table lists in-frame clones only, not all of them. There are approximately 50,000 clones in the sample; 70% to 85% occur only once, and 6% to 7% lies in the top ten. The sequencing used peripheral blood, collected from a patient treated with radiotherapy plus ipilimumab. Receptors were obtained from a human donor with non-small cell lung cancer whose response to radiotherapy plus ipilimumab could not be evaluated.

The chain combines TRBV18 with TRBJ2-5; the D gene is possibly TRBD1 (6 bases). Germline V CDR1 and CDR2: KGHSH, LQKENI. CDR3 length equals 14 residues. The V and J ends lost 3 bases and 7 bases respectively, with 15 bases between them. The CDR3, as DNA: TGTGCCAGCTCACCCCAAGGACAGCCGGGGACCCAGTACTTC. Protein product: CASSPQGQPGTQYF.

The chain has TRBV5-1 and TRBJ2-2; 7 nucleotides match TRBD2. CDR1 is SGHRS, CDR2 YFSETQ, per germline. Germline trimming cut 6 bases from V and 0 bases from J; bases unmatched to any gene: 8. The CDR3 sequence is 16 residues long. CDR3 in amino acids: CASIGQRGANTGELFF. The CDR3 DNA reads TGCGCCAGCATTGGTCAACGGGGGGCGAACACCGGGGAGCTGTTTTTT.

This clone was picked up one time. J is TRBJ1-6 and V is TRBV19; a weak D match, TRBD1 (5 bases). V was cut by 1 base and J by 9 bases, with 10 bases left in between. Germline V CDR1 and CDR2: LNHDA, SQIVND (reference sequence). The CDR3 extends over 14 amino acids. The DNA for the CDR3 is TGTGCCAGTAGTATAGGGGGGGATCGTTCACCCCTCCACTTT. It is translated as CASSIGGDRSPLHF.

For this clone: The junction shows a germline mismatch at one end, possibly a read error. In DNA, the CDR3 is TGTGCCAGCAGTACCCCGACAGGTGGTGAACACTTC. It translates to CASSTPTGGEHF. This chain joins TRBV6-6 and TRBJ2-7, with a weak D call TRBD1 (6 bases). The CDR3 extends over 12 amino acids. Germline V lookup: CDR1 MNHNY, CDR2 SVGAGI (reference sequence).

This clone was seen only once. The V and J genes are TRBV7-2 and TRBJ2-7, with D uncertain. V lost 1 base, J lost 5 bases, and 6 bases lay in between. Germline V gene data show CDR1 as SGHTA and CDR2 as FQGNSA. The CDR3 runs 12 residues. CDR3 bases: TGTGCCAGCAGCTTAGGACGGGACGAGCAGTACTTC. Amino acids: CASSLGRDEQYF.

The chain combines TRBV5-6 with TRBJ2-3, with D uncertain. The CDR3 has 14 amino acids. CDR1 and CDR2 from the germline V gene are SGHDT and YYEEEE. The germline V and J ends were trimmed by 4 bases and 2 bases, with 11 bases remaining between them. The CDR3 sequence is CASSRRGATDTQYF. The CDR3 DNA sequence: TGTGCCAGCAGCCGGAGAGGAGCCACAGATACGCAGTATTTT.

This chain connects TRBV9 to TRBJ2-7; D gene uncertain. V lost 3 bases and J lost 2, with 21 bases in between. The germline gives CDR1 SGDLS, CDR2 YYNGEE. There are 17 residues in the CDR3. This chain's CDR3 is CASSAPPGCPRPYEQYF. DNA for the CDR3: TGTGCCAGCAGCGCGCCCCCAGGATGTCCAAGGCCCTACGAGCAGTACTTC.

This clone is medium-sized by share. The chain links TRBV2 to TRBJ2-1; 14 nucleotides match TRBD2. The junction had 8 bases not matched to a gene; V was cut back by 6 bases and J by 10 bases. The germline gives CDR1 SNHLY, CDR2 FYNNEI. The CDR3 extends over 15 amino acids. The CDR3 nucleotides are TGTGCCAGCAGCGGGACTAGCGGGGGCCCCAGGGAGCAGTTCTTC. This encodes CASSGTSGGPREQFF.

The chain is built from TRBV6-4 and TRBJ1-5; D gene ambiguous. This CDR3 comprises 16 residues. Germline V lookup: CDR1 MRHNA, CDR2 SNTAGT. The ends were cut back, 6 bases at V and 0 bases at J, with 15 bases in the middle. In DNA form, the CDR3 reads TGTGCCAGCAGCCCCACCACGAGAAATAGCAATCAGCCCCAGCATTTT. Its protein product is CASSPTTRNSNQPQHF.

The DNA of the CDR3 is TGTGCCATCAGCAAGCCGTCAGCGGTGAACACCGGGGAGCTGTTTTTT. Translating gives CAISKPSAVNTGELFF. V gene TRBV10-3 combines with J gene TRBJ2-2, with TRBD2 as a possible D gene (5 bases). Trimming pared 6 bases from V and 1 base from J, leaving 15 bases between. Germline CDR1 ENHRY, CDR2 SYGVKD. This CDR3 spans 16 amino acids.

The CDR3 nucleotides are TGCGCCAGCAGGAGCTATGGGCTCCACAATGAGCAGTTCTTC. It is translated as CASRSYGLHNEQFF. The chain carries TRBV4-1 and TRBJ2-1; D gene unclear. The germline V and J ends were trimmed by 6 bases and 5 bases, with 14 bases remaining between them. This CDR3 has 14 residues. Per germline, CDR1 MGHRA and CDR2 YSYEKL.

The chain links TRBV2 to TRBJ1-6, with D possibly TRBD1 on 6 matching bases. CDR3 length equals 15 residues. V lost 5 bases and J lost 9, with 17 bases in between. Looked up from germline, CDR1 is SNHLY and CDR2 is FYNNEI. CDR3 nucleotides: TGTGCCAGCAGTCCAAACAGGGATAGACCTTCACCCCTCCACTTT. As protein: CASSPNRDRPSPLHF.

The chain links TRBV4-3 to TRBJ2-3, with 9 bases fitting TRBD2. There are 16 residues in the CDR3. Germline V gene lookup returns CDR1 LGHNA and CDR2 YSLEER. V shed 0 bases, J shed 4 bases, and the junction held 5 bases outside the gene matches. In nucleotides, the CDR3 is TGCGCCAGCAGCCAAGATCGGGGCGGGAGGGCAGATACGCAGTATTTT. Translating gives CASSQDRGGRADTQYF.

This clone appeared once. V is TRBV12-5 and J is TRBJ2-3, with D perhaps TRBD2 (6 bases). There are 11 residues in the CDR3. The germline V gene encodes CDR1 LGHNT and CDR2 FRNRAP. V dropped 4 bases and J dropped 11 bases, with 10 bases sitting between them. This chain's CDR3 is CASGSGRKQYF. The DNA of the CDR3 is TGTGCTAGTGGTTCAGGGAGGAAGCAGTATTTT.

V gene TRBV19 combines with J gene TRBJ1-5; 8 bases map to TRBD1. V shed 3 bases and J 8 bases; nucleotides not matched to a gene: 3. Germline V lookup: CDR1 LNHDA, CDR2 SQIVND (reference sequence). The CDR3 spans 13 residues. CDR3 protein: CASSMNRGEPQHF. The CDR3 nucleotides read TGTGCCAGTAGTATGAACAGGGGGGAGCCCCAGCATTTT.

The chain joins TRBV4-1 to TRBJ2-1; 16 bases map to TRBD2. Trimming cost V 1 base and J 7 bases; bases outside gene matches: 13. This CDR3 is built from 20 residues. Germline loops: CDR1 MGHRA, CDR2 YSYEKL. CDR3 nucleotide sequence: TGCGCCAGCAGCCAAGGCCCAGGGACTAGCGGGGGGGCCGTTTCGAATGAGCAGTTCTTC. Protein: CASSQGPGTSGGAVSNEQFF.

The table lists this clone with a few counts. The V gene is TRBV18, the J gene TRBJ1-4, with D perhaps matching TRBD1 (6 bases). Germline CDR1 KGHSH, CDR2 LQKENI. This CDR3 spans 15 amino acids. V lost 3 bases to trimming and J lost 4 bases, with 12 bases between them. CDR3 loop: CASSPPGRGNEKLFF. The DNA of the CDR3 is TGTGCCAGCTCACCCCCGGGCAGGGGTAATGAAAAACTGTTTTTT.